This TCR beta chain was identified during a study of T-cell memory formation after mild COVID-19. Using constant-segment primers, 5'RACE produced TCR alpha and TCR beta cDNA libraries carrying sample barcodes and UMIs. TCRdb re-called the 5' RACE reads through MiXCR, storing one row per CDR3 protein. Here the sample spans some 100,000 distinct CDR3 sequences, around 10% being singletons. CDR3 length: 13 amino acids. The trim removed 9 bases at V and 6 bases at J, leaving 11 bases unmatched. CDR1 MNHEY and CDR2 SMNVEV come from the germline V gene (reference sequence). Sequencing used PBMCs or a T cell subset sorted from them (not recorded which). V gene TRBV27 combines with J gene TRBJ2-7; 7 bases align to TRBD1. This TCR came from a young man who had mild COVID-19 (a few samples of this study predate the infection). Cell type and time point are not known. Here the CDR3 reads CARSFDRALEQYF. CDR3 nucleotides: TGTGCCAGAAGCTTTGACAGGGCTCTCGAGCAGTACTTC.